This entry describes one TCR beta chain. The antigen remains undetermined. Libraries were prepared by immunoSEQ multiplex PCR; TCRdb keeps only in-frame clonotypes and omits some of them. This sample has approximately 76,000 clones, with roughly nine tenths found just once. This sample is drawn from a study of OX40 agonist ivuxolimab in advanced cancers. Looking at the study overall: Ivuxolimab, an agonistic anti-OX40 (CD134) antibody, was given to patients. Males comprised around four fifths of the group, whose mean age was roughly 64 years (range about 20 to 90). All patients had ivuxolimab intravenously every 2 weeks at 0.01 to 10 mg/kg. Study outcomes and limitations: Averaging showed that CD8+ T cells had more expanded clones than CD4+ did.

This CDR3 is built from 15 residues. Germline assignment: CDR1 MGHRA and CDR2 YSYEKL. Trimming took off 1 base at V and 1 base at J, with 8 bases between the two ends. The sequence was collected from an adult with an advanced solid tumor such as melanoma, head and neck, liver or kidney cancer. Here the sequenced sample was CD4+ or CD8+ T cells sorted from blood, taken in a trial of the OX40 agonist ivuxolimab. This rearrangement joins TRBV4-1 to TRBJ1-5; tentative D call: TRBD1 (5 bases). CDR3 in amino acids: CASSQGTSSNQPQHF. CDR3 DNA sequence: TGCGCCAGCAGCCAAGGGACAAGCAGCAATCAGCCCCAGCATTTT.